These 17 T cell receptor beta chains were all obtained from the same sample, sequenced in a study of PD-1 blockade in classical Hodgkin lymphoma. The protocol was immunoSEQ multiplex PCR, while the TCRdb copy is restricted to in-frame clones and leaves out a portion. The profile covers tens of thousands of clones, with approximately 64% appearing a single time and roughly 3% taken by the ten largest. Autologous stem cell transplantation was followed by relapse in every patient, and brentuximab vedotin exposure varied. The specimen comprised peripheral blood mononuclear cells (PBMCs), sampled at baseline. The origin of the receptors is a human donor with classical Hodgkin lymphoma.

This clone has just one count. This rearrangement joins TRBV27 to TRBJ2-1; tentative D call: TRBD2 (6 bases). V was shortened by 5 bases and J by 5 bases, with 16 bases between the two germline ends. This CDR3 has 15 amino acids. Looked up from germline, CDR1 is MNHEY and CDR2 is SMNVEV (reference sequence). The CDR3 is CASSPSRGTDNEQFF. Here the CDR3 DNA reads TGTGCCAGCAGTCCCTCGCGAGGGACTGACAATGAGCAGTTCTTC.

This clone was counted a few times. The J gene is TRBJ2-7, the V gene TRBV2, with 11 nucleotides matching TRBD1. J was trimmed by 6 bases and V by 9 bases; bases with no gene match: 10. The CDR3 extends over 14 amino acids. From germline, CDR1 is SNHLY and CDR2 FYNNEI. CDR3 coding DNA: TGTGCCAGTGACGACCGGGACAGGGGGGTCGAGCAGTACTTC. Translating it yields CASDDRDRGVEQYF.

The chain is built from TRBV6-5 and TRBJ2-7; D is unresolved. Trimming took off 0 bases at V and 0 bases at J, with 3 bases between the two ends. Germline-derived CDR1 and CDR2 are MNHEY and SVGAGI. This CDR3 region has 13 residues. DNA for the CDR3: TGTGCCAGCAGTTACTCTAGCTCCTACGAGCAGTACTTC. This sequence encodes CASSYSSSYEQYF.

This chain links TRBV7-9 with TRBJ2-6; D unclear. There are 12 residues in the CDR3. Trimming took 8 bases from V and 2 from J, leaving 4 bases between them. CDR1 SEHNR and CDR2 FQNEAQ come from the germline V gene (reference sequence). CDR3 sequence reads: CASAPGANVLTF. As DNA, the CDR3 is TGTGCCAGCGCCCCTGGGGCCAACGTCCTGACTTTC.

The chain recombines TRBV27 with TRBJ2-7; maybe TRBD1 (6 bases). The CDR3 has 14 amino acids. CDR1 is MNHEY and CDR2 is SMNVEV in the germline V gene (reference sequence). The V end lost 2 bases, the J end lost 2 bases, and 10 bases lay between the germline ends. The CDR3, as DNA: TGTGCCAGCAGTTTAACAGGGTATGCCTACGAGCAGTACTTC. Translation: CASSLTGYAYEQYF.

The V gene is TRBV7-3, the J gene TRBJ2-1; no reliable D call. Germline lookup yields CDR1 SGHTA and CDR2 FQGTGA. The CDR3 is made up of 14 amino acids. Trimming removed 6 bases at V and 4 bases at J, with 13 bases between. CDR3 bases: TGTGCCAGCAGTCTCGACCCCGGGTACAATGAGCAGTTCTTC. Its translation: CASSLDPGYNEQFF.

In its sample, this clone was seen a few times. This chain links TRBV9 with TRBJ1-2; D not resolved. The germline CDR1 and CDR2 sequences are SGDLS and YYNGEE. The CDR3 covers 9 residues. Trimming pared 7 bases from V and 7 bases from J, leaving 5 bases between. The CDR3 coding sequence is TGTGCCAGCGGAGTTGGCTACACCTTC. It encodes CASGVGYTF.

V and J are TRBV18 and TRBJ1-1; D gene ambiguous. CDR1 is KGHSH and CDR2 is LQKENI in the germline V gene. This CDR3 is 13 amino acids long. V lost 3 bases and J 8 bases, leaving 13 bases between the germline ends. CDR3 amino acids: CASSPRQATEAFF. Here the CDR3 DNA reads TGTGCCAGCTCACCTAGGCAGGCGACCGAAGCTTTCTTT.

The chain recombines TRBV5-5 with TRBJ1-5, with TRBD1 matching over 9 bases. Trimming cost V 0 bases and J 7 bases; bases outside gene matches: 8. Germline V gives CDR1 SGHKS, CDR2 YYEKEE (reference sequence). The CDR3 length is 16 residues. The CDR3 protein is CASSLAPGQGGQPQHF. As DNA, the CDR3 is TGTGCCAGCAGCTTGGCCCCGGGACAGGGAGGACAGCCCCAGCATTTT.

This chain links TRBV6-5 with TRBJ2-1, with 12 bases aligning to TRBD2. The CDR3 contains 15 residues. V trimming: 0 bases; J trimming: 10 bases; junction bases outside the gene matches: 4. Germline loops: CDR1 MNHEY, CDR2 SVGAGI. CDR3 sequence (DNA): TGTGCCAGCAGTTACTCGTTGACTAGCGGGAGCGAGCAGTTCTTC. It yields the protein CASSYSLTSGSEQFF.

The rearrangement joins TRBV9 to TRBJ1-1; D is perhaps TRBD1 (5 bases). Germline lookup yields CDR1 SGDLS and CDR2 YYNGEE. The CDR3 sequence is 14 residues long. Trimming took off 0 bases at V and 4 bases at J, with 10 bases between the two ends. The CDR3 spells CASSVDGGSTEAFF. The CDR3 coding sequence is TGTGCCAGCAGCGTAGATGGGGGGAGCACTGAAGCTTTCTTT.

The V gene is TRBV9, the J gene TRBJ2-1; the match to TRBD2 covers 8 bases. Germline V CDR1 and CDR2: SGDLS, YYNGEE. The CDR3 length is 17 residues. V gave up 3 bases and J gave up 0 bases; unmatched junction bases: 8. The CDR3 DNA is TGTGCCAGCAGCGCCCCCCTAGCGGGCCGCTCCTACAATGAGCAGTTCTTC. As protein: CASSAPLAGRSYNEQFF.

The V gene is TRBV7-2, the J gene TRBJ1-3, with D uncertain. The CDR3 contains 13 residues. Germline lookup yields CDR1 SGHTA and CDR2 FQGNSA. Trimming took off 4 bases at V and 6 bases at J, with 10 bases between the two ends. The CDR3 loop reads CASSSLLANTIYF. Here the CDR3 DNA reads TGTGCCAGCAGCTCTCTACTTGCAAACACCATATATTTT.

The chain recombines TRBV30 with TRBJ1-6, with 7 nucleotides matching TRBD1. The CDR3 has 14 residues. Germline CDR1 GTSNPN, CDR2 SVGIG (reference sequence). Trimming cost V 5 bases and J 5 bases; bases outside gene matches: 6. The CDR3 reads CAWDSGTDNSPLHF. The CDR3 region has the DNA TGTGCCTGGGACTCCGGGACAGATAATTCACCCCTCCACTTT.

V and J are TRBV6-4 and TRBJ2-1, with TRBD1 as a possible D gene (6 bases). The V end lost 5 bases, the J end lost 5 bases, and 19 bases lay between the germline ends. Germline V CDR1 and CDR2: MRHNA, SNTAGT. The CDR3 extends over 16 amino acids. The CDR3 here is CASSNRVIRGHNEQFF. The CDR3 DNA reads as TGTGCCAGCAGTAACAGGGTTATAAGGGGACACAATGAGCAGTTCTTC.

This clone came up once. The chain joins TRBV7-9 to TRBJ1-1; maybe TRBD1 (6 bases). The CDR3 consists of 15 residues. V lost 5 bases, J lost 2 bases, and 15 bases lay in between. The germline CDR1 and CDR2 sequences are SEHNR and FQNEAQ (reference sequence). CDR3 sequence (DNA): TGTGCCAGCAGCCCCTCTCTCAGGGGTAACACTGAAGCTTTCTTT. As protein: CASSPSLRGNTEAFF.

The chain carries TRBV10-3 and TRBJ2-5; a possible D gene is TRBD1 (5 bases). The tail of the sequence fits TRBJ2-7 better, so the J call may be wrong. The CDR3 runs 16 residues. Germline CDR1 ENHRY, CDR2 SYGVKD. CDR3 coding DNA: TGTGCCATCAGTGGGCCAGACAGCTTGGGCTCCTACGAGCAGTACTTC. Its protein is CAISGPDSLGSYEQYF.